In its sample, the clone carrying this TCR beta chain was seen once. The V and J ends lost 6 bases and 7 bases, in that order; junction bases with no gene match: 4. CDR3 length equals 13 residues. Germline V lookup: CDR1 SGHRS, CDR2 YFSETQ. This entry belongs to a study of cytomegalovirus exposure and HLA in healthy donors. The study ran its PCR with 60 Vbeta and 13 Jbeta primers. Here immunoSEQ multiplex PCR was the method, and the copy in TCRdb shows in-frame clones only, minus some. The table lists 50,000 or so clones, over 75% of them singletons. The chain has TRBV5-1 and TRBJ1-6; 7 bases are shared with TRBD1. The sequencing sample was made of PBMCs. The source of this sequence is a boy between 10 and 17 years old in good health and CMV-seropositive. The chain's CDR3 is CASKGTENSPLHF. In DNA, the CDR3 is TGCGCCAGCAAGGGGACAGAAAATTCACCCCTCCACTTT.